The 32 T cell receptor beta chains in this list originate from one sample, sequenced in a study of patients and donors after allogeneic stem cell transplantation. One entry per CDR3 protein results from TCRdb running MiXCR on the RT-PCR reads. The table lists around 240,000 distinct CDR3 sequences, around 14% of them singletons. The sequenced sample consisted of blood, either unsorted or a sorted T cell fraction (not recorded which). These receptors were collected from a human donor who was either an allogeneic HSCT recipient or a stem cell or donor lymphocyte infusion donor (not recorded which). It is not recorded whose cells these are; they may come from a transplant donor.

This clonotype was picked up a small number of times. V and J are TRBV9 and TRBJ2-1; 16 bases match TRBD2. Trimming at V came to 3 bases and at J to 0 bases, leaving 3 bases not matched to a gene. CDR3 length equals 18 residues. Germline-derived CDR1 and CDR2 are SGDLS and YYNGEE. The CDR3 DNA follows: TGTGCCAGCAGCGCGGGACTAGCGGGGGGGAGCTCCTACAATGAGCAGTTCTTC. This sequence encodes CASSAGLAGGSSYNEQFF.

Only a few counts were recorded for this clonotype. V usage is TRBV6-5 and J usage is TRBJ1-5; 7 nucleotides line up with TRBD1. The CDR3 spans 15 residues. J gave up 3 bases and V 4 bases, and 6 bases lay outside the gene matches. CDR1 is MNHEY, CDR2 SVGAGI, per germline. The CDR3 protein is CASSLRQGDNQPQHF. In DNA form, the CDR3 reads TGTGCCAGCAGTTTACGCCAGGGGGACAATCAGCCCCAGCATTTT.

In nucleotides, the CDR3 is TGTGCCAGCCACCGAGTGAGGCGCTCGGCTTTCTTT. It codes for CASHRVRRSAFF. This chain uses TRBV7-9 with TRBJ1-1; D call uncertain. Germline V gives CDR1 SEHNR, CDR2 FQNEAQ (reference sequence). The germline V and J ends were trimmed by 8 bases and 11 bases, with 18 bases remaining between them. The CDR3 loop spans 12 amino acids.

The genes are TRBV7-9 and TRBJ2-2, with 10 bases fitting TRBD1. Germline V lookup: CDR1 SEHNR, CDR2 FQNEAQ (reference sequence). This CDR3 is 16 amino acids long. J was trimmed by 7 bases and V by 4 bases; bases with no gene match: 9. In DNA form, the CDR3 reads TGTGCCAGCAGCTCTTCCGGGACAGGGGCAATCGGGGAGCTGTTTTTT. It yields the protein CASSSSGTGAIGELFF.

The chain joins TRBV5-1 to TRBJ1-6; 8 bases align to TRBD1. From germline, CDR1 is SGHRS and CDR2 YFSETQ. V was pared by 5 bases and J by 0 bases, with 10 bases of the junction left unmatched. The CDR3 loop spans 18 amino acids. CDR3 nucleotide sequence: TGCGCCAGCAGTAACAGGGGGTCGTCAGTCTCCTATAATTCACCCCTCCACTTT. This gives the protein CASSNRGSSVSYNSPLHF.

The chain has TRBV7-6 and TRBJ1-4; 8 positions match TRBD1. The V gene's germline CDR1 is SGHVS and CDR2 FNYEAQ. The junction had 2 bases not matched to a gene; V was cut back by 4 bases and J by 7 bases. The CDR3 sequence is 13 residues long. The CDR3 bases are TGTGCCAGCAGCTCCGGACAGGGTGAAAAACTGTTTTTT. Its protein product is CASSSGQGEKLFF.

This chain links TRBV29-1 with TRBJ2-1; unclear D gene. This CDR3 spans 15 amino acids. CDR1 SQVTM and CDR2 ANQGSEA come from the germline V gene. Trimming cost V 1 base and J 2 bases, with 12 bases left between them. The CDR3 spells CSVEARRLPYNEQFF. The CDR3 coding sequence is TGCAGCGTTGAAGCGCGGAGACTCCCCTACAATGAGCAGTTCTTC.

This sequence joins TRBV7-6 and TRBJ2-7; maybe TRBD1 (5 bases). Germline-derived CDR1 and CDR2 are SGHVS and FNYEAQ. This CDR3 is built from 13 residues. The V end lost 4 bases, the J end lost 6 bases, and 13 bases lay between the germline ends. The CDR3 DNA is TGTGCCAGCAGCTCCCAGGACCAGGGCGAGCAGTACTTC. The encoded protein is CASSSQDQGEQYF.

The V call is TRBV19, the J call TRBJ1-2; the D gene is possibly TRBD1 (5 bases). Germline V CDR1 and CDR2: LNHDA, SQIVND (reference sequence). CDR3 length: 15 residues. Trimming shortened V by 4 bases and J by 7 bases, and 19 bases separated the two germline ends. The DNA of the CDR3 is TGTGCCAGTAGTACCGGGGCCTTGGGCTCCAGTGGCTACACCTTC. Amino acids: CASSTGALGSSGYTF.

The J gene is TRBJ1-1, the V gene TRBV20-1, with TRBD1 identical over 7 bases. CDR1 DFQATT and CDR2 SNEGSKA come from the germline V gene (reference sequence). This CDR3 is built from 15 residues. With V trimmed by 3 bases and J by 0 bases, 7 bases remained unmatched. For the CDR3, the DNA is TGCAGTGCTAGGTTGACAGGGACTCTGAACACTGAAGCTTTCTTT. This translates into CSARLTGTLNTEAFF.

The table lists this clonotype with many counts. The CDR3 bases are TGTGCCAGCAGCCCTAGCCGGCTAGCGGGGGTTGAGCAGTTCTTC. It specifies CASSPSRLAGVEQFF. This chain joins TRBV7-2 and TRBJ2-1; 10 bases are shared with TRBD2. The CDR3 length is 15 residues. CDR1 is SGHTA and CDR2 is FQGNSA in the germline V gene. V was clipped by 5 bases and J by 9 bases; unmatched bases: 10.

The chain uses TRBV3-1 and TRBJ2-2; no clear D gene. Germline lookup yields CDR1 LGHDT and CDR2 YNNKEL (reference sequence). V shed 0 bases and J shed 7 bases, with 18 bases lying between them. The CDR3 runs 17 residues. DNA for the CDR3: TGTGCCAGCAGCCAAGAGGGGATGGGCCCCGTTAGCGGGGAGCTGTTTTTT. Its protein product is CASSQEGMGPVSGELFF.

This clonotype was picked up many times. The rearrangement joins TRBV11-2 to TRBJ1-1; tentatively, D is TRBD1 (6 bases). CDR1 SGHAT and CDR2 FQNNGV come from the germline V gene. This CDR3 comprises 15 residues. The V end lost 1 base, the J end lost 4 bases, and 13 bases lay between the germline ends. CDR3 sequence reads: CASSLVGAPFTEAFF. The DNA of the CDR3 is TGTGCCAGCAGCTTAGTGGGGGCCCCATTCACTGAAGCTTTCTTT. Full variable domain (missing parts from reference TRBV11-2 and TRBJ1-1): EAGVAQSPRYKIIEKRQSVAFWCNPISGHATLYWYQQILGQGPKLLIQFQNNGVVDDSQLPKDRFSAERLKGVDSTLKIQPAKLEDSAVYLCASSLVGAPFTEAFFGQGTRLTVV.

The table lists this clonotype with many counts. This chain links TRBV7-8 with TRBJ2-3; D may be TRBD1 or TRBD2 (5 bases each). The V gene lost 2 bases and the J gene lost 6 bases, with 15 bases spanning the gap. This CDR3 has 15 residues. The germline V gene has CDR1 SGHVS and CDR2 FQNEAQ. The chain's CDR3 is CASSLRGVPVDTQYF. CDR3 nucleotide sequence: TGTGCCAGCAGCTTAAGAGGGGTCCCCGTGGATACGCAGTATTTT. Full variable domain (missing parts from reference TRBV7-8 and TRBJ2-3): GAGVSQSPRYKVAKRGQDVALRCDPISGHVSLFWYQQALGQGPEFLTYFQNEAQLDKSGLPSDRFFAERPEGSVSTLKIQRTQQEDSAVYLCASSLRGVPVDTQYFGPGTRLTVL.

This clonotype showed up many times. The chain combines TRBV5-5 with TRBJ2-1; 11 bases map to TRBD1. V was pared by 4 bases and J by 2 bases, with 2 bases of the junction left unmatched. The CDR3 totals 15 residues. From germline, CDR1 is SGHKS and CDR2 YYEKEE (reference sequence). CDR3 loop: CASSQGQGAYNEQFF. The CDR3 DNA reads TGTGCCAGCAGCCAGGGACAGGGGGCCTACAATGAGCAGTTCTTC.

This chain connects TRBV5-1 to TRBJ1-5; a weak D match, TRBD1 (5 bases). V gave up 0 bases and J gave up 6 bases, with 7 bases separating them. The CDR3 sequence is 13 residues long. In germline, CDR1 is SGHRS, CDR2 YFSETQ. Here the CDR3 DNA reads TGCGCCAGCAGCTTGGCCGGGGGTCAGCCCCAGCATTTT. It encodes CASSLAGGQPQHF. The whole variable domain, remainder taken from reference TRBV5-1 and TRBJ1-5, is KAGVTQTPRYLIKTRGQQVTLSCSPISGHRSVSWYQQTPGQGLQFLFEYFSETQRNKGNFPGRFSGRQFSNSRSEMNVSTLELGDSALYLCASSLAGGQPQHFGDGTRLSIL.

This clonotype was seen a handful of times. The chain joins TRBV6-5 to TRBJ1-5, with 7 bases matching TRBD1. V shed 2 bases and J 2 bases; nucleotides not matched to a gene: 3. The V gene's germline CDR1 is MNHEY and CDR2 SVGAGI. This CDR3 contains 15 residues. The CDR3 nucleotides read TGTGCCAGCAGTTACGAAGGGGGCGGCAATCAGCCCCAGCATTTT. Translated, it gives CASSYEGGGNQPQHF.

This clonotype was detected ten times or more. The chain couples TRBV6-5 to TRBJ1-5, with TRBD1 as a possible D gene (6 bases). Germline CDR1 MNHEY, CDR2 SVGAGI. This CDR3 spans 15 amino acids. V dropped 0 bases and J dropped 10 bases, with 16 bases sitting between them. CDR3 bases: TGTGCCAGCAGTTACTCGGGGGGGACACCGATCCCCCAGCATTTT. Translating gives CASSYSGGTPIPQHF.

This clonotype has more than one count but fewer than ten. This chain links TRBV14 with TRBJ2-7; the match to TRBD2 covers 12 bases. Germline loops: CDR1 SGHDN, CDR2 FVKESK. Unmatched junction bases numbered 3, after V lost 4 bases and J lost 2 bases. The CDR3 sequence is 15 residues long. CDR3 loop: CASSPRLAGAYEQYF. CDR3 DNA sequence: TGTGCCAGCAGCCCTAGACTAGCGGGGGCCTACGAGCAGTACTTC.

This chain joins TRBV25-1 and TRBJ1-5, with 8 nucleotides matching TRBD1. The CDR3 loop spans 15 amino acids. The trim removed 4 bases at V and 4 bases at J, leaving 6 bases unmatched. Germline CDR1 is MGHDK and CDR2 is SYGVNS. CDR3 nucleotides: TGTGCCAGCAGTGCAATGACAGGGGATAATCAGCCCCAGCATTTT. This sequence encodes CASSAMTGDNQPQHF.

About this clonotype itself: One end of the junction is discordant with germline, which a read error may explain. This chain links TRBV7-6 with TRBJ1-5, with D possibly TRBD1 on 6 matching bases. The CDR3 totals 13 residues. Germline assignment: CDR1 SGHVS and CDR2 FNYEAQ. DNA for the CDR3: TGTGCCAGCACACAGGGCCTCAATCAGCCCCAGCTTTTT. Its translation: CASTQGLNQPQLF.

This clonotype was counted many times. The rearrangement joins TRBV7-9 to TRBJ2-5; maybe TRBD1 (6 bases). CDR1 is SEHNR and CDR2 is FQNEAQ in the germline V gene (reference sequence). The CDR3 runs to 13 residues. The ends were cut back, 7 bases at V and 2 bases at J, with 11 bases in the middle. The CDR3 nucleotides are TGTGCCAGCACCCCGGACAGACAAGAGACCCAGTACTTC. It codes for CASTPDRQETQYF. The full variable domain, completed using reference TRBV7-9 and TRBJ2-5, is DTGVSQNPRHKITKRGQNVTFRCDPISEHNRLYWYRQTLGQGPEFLTYFQNEAQLEKSRLLSDRFSAERPKGSFSTLEIQRTEQGDSAMYLCASTPDRQETQYFGPGTRLLVL.

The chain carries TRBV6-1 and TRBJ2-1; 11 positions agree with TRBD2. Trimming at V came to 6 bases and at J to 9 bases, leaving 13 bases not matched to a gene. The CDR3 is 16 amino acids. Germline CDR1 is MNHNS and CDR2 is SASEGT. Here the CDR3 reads CASSAELAGVFSEQFF. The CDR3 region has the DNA TGTGCCAGCAGCGCCGAACTAGCGGGAGTATTCAGTGAGCAGTTCTTC.

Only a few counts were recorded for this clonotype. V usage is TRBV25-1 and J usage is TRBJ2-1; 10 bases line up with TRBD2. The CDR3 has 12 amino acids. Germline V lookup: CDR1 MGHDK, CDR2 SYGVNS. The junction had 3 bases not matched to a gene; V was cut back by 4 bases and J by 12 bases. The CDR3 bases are TGTGCCAGCAGTGTAAGCGGGGGGGCGCAGTTCTTC. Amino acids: CASSVSGGAQFF. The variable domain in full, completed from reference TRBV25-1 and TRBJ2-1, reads EADIYQTPRYLVIGTGKKITLECSQTMGHDKMYWYQQDPGMELHLIHYSYGVNSTEKGDLSSESTVSRIRTEHFPLTLESARPSHTSQYLCASSVSGGAQFFGPGTRLTVL.

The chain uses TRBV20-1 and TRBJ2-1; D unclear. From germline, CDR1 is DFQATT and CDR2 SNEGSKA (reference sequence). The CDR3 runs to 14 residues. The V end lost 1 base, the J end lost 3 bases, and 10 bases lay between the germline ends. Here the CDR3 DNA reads TGCAGTGCTAGAGGAAAGGGCCTCTACAATGAGCAGTTCTTC. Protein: CSARGKGLYNEQFF.

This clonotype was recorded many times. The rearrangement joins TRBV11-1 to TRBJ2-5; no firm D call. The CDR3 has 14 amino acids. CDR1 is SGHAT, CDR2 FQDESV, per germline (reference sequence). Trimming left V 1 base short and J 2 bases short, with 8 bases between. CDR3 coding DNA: TGTGCCAGCAGCTTAGAACAGCCTCAAGAGACCCAGTACTTC. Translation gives CASSLEQPQETQYF. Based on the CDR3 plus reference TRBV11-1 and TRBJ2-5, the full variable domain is EAEVAQSPRYKITEKSQAVAFWCDPISGHATLYWYRQILGQGPELLVQFQDESVVDDSQLPKDRFSAERLKGVDSTLKIQPAELGDSAMYLCASSLEQPQETQYFGPGTRLLVL.

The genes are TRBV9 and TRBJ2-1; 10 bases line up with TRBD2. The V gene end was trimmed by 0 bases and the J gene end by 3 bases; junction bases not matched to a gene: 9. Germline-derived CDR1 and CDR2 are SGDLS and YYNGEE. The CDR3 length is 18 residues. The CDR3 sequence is CASSVDEGSGRFYNEQFF. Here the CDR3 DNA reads TGTGCCAGCAGCGTAGATGAGGGTAGCGGGAGGTTCTACAATGAGCAGTTCTTC. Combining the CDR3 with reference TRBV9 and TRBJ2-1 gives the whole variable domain DSGVTQTPKHLITATGQRVTLRCSPRSGDLSVYWYQQSLDQGLQFLIQYYNGEERAKGNILERFSAQQFPDLHSELNLSSLELGDSALYFCASSVDEGSGRFYNEQFFGPGTRLTVL.

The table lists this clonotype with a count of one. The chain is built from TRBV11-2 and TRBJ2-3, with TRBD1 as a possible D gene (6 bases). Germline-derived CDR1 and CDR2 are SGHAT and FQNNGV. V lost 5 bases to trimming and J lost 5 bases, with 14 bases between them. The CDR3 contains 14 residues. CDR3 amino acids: CASSPNRARDTQYF. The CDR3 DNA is TGTGCCAGCAGCCCTAACAGGGCGAGAGATACGCAGTATTTT.

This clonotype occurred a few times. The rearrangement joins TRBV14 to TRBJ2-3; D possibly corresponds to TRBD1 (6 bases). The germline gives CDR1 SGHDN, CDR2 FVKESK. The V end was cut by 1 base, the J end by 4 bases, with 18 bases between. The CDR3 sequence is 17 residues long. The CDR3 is CASSQVGRQVTADTQYF. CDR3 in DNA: TGTGCCAGCAGCCAAGTAGGAAGACAGGTTACCGCAGATACGCAGTATTTT.

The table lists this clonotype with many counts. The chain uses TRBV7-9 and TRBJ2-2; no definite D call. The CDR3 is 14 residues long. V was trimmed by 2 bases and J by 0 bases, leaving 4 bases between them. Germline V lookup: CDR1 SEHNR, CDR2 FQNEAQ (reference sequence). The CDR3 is CASSLTANTGELFF. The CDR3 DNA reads TGTGCCAGCAGCTTAACAGCGAACACCGGGGAGCTGTTTTTT.

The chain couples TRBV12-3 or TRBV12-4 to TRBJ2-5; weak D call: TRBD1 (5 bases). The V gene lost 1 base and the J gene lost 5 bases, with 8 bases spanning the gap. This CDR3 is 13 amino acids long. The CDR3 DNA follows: TGTGCCAGCAGTTTAGGCAGGGTTGAGACCCAGTACTTC. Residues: CASSLGRVETQYF.

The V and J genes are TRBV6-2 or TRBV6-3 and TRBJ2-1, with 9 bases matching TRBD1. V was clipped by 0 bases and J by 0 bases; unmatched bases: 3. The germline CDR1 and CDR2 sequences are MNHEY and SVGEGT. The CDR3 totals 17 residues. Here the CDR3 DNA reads TGTGCCAGCAGTTACTCGAAGACAGGGGGCTCCTACAATGAGCAGTTCTTC. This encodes CASSYSKTGGSYNEQFF.